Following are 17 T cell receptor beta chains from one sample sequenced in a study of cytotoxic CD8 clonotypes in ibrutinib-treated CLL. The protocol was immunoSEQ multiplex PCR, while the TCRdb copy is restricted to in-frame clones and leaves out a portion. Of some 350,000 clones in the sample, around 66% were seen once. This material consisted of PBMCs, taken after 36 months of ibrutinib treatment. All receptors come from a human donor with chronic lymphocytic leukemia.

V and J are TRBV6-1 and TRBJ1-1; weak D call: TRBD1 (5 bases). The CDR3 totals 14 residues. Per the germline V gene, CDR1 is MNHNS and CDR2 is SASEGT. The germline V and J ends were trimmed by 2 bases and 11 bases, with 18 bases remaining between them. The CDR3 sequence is CASSEFAGSVYAFF. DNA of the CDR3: TGTGCCAGCAGTGAATTTGCAGGGAGTGTGTATGCTTTCTTT.

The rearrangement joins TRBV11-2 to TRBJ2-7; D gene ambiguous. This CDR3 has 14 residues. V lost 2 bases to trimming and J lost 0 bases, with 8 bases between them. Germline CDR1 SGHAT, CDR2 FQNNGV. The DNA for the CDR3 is TGTGCCAGCAGCTTAACCCCCCCCTCCTACGAGCAGTACTTC. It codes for CASSLTPPSYEQYF.

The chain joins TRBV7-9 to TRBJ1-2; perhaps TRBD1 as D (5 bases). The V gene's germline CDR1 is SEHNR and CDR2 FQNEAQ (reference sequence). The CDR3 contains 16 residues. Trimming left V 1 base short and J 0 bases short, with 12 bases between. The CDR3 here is CASSLVTGDPNYGYTF. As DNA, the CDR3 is TGTGCCAGCAGCTTAGTGACGGGGGACCCTAACTATGGCTACACCTTC.

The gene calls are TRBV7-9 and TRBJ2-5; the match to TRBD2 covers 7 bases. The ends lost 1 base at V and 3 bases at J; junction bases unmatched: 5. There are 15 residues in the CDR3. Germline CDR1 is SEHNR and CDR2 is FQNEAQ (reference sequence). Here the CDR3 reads CASSLVIAGKETQYF. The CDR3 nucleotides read TGTGCCAGCAGCTTAGTCATAGCGGGTAAAGAGACCCAGTACTTC.

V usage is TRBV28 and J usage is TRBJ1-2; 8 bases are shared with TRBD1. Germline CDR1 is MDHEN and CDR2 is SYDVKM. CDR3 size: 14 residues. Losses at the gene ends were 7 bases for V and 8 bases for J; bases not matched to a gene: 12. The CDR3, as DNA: TGTGCCAGCAAATGGGACAGGTGGCCAGGGGGCTACACCTTC. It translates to CASKWDRWPGGYTF.

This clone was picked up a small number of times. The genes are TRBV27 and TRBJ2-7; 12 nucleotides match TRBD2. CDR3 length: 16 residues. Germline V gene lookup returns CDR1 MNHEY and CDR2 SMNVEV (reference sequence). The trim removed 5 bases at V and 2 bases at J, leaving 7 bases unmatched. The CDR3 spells CASSPPRLAGAYEQYF. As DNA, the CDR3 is TGTGCCAGCAGTCCCCCTCGACTAGCGGGAGCCTACGAGCAGTACTTC.

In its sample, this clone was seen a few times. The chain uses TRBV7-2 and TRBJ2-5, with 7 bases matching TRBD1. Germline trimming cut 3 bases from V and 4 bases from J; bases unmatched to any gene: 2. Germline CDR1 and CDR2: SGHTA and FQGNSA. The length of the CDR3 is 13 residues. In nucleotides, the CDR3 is TGTGCCAGCAGCTTCACAGGGGTAGAGACCCAGTACTTC. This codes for CASSFTGVETQYF. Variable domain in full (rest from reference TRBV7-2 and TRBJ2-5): GAGVSQSPSNKVTEKGKDVELRCDPISGHTALYWYRQSLGQGLEFLIYFQGNSAPDKSGLPSDRFSAERTGGSVSTLTIQRTQQEDSAVYLCASSFTGVETQYFGPGTRLLVL.

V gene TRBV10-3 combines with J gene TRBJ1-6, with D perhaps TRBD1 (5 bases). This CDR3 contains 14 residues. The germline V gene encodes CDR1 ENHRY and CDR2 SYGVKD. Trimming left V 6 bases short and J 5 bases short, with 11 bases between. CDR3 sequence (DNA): TGTGCCATCAGAGCTGGGACCGATAATTCACCCCTCCACTTT. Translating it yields CAIRAGTDNSPLHF.

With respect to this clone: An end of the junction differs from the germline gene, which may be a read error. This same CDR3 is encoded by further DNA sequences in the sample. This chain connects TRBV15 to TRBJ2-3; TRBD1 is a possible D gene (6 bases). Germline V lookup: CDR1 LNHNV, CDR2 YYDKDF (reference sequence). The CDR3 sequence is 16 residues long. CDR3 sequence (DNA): TGTGCCACCAGCAGAGGAACAGGGCCTAGCACAGATACGCAATATTTT. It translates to CATSRGTGPSTDTQYF.

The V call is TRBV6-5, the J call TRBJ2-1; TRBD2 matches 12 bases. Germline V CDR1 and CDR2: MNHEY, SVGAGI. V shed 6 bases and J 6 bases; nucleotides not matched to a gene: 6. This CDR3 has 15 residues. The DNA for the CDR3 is TGTGCCAGCAGCTACGGACTAGCGGGGACCAATGAGCAGTTCTTC. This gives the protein CASSYGLAGTNEQFF.

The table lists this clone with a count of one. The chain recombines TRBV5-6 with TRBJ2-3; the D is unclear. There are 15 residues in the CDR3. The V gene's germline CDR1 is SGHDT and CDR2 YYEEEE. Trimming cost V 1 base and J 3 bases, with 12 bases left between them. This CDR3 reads CASSLPHLLTDTQYF. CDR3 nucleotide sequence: TGTGCCAGCAGCTTGCCCCATCTCCTGACAGATACGCAGTATTTT.

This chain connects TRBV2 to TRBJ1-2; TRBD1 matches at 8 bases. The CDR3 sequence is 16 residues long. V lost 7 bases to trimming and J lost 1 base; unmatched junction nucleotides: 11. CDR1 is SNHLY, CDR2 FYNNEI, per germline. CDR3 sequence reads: CASTIRGTGLNYGYTF. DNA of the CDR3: TGTGCCAGCACCATAAGGGGGACAGGCCTTAACTATGGCTACACCTTC.

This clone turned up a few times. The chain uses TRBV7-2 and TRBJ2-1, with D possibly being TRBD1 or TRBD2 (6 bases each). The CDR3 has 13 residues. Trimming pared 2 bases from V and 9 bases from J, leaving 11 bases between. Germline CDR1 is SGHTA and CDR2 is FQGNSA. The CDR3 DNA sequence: TGTGCCAGCAGCTTAAGGGGGGCCAGTGAGCAGTTCTTC. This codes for CASSLRGASEQFF. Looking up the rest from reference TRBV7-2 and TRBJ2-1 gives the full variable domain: GAGVSQSPSNKVTEKGKDVELRCDPISGHTALYWYRQSLGQGLEFLIYFQGNSAPDKSGLPSDRFSAERTGGSVSTLTIQRTQQEDSAVYLCASSLRGASEQFFGPGTRLTVL.

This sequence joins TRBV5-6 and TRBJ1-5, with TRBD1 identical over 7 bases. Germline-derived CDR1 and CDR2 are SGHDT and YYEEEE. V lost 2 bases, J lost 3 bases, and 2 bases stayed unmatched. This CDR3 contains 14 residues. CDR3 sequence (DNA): TGTGCCAGCAGCTTCACAGGGGTCAATCAGCCCCAGCATTTT. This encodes CASSFTGVNQPQHF.

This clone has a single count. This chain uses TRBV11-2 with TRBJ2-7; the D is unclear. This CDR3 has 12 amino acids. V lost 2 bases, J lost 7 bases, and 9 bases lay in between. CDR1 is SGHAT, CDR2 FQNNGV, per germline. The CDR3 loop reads CASSLLHMEQYF. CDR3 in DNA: TGTGCCAGCAGCTTATTACACATGGAGCAGTACTTC.

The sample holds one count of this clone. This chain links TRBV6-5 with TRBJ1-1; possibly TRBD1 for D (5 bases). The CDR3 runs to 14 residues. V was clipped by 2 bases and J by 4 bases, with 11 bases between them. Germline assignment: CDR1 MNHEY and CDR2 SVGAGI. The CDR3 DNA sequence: TGTGCCAGCAGTTACCAGGGCGACCGCACTGAAGCTTTCTTT. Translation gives CASSYQGDRTEAFF.

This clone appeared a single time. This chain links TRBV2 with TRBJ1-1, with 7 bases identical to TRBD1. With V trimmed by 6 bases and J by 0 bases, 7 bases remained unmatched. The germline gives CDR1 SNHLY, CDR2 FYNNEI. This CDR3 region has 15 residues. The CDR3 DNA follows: TGTGCCAGCAGCCAGGACAGGCTCATGAACACTGAAGCTTTCTTT. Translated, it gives CASSQDRLMNTEAFF.